This T cell receptor beta chain was sequenced for a study of a mutant IDH1 vaccine in newly diagnosed glioma. Study information: Patients were given eight vaccinations, scheduled in weeks 1, 3, 5, 7, 11, 15, 19 and 23. Antecedent treatment encompassed radiotherapy, temozolomide, or their combination; the majority received both. Commencement of vaccination occurred 4-6 weeks following radiotherapy alone, or concurrently with temozolomide cycles. Study results and caveats: Pseudoprogression appears to have had no connection to changes in top peripheral T cell clonotypes.

Data came from immunoSEQ multiplex PCR; TCRdb stores just in-frame clones and leaves some out. The sample lists about 64,000 clones; approximately 84% were seen once. Time point noted: week 23, last vaccination. Doses comprised 300 ug of mutant IDH1 20-mer peptide each, plus topical imiquimod. The germline V gene has CDR1 SGHVS and CDR2 FQNEAQ. The CDR3 contains 14 residues. V was shortened by 5 bases and J by 3 bases, with 13 bases between the two germline ends. As regards this clone: Its target is unknown.

The TCR originated in a man in his thirties or forties with glioma. The chain joins TRBV7-8 to TRBJ2-5; the D call may be TRBD1 or TRBD2 (5 bases each). The input for sequencing was PBMCs, taken from a glioma patient whose treatment included an IDH1 peptide vaccine. CDR3 region: CASSRGRSKETQYF. In DNA, the CDR3 is TGTGCCAGCAGCCGGGGACGGTCCAAAGAGACCCAGTACTTC.